The rows below give T cell receptor beta chains drawn from one sample of a study of blood T cell repertoires in COVID-19. Produced via immunoSEQ multiplex PCR; TCRdb's table is partial and in-frame only. Here the sample spans approximately 210,000 clones, roughly 80% being singletons. The sample taken for sequencing was peripheral blood. Receptor source: a woman between 40 and 55 years old with active or convalescent COVID-19. The CDR3 runs from the conserved cysteine through the conserved F or W. The D gene is left open where the match is weak. Clone size is not always given. Where it is, it says once, few, many or a class for expanded clones.

CDR3aa,CDR3nt,len,d_gene,v_gene,j_gene,abundance
CASSLETVYEQYF,TGTGCCAGCAGCTTAGAGACTGTTTACGAGCAGTACTTC,13,.,TRBV11-2,TRBJ2-7,.
CASSHDLGGANVLTF,TGTGCCAGCAGTCATGACTTGGGTGGGGCCAACGTCCTGACTTTC,15,.,TRBV27,TRBJ2-6,.
CASRRTGNTEAFF,TGTGCCAGCAGAAGAACAGGGAACACTGAAGCTTTCTTT,13,.,TRBV2,TRBJ1-1,few
CASIQGNTGELFF,TGTGCCAGCATCCAGGGGAACACCGGGGAGCTGTTTTTT,13,.,TRBV6-5,TRBJ2-2,.
CASSVRDRESPGNTIYF,TGTGCCAGCAGTGTAAGAGACAGGGAGTCCCCTGGAAACACCATATATTTT,17,TRBD1,TRBV6-1,TRBJ1-3,.
CSLSPSWLQETQYF,TGCAGCCTTAGCCCGTCTTGGCTTCAAGAGACCCAGTACTTC,14,.,TRBV29-1,TRBJ2-5,once
CASSESGQTNEKLFF,TGTGCCAGCAGTGAAAGCGGGCAGACTAATGAAAAACTGTTTTTT,15,.,TRBV6-1,TRBJ1-4,.
CAWRADRGGIAKNIQYF,TGTGCCTGGAGGGCGGACAGGGGAGGGATAGCCAAAAACATTCAGTACTTC,17,TRBD1,TRBV30,TRBJ2-4,.
CASSQEGRETQYF,TGTGCCAGCAGCCAAGAAGGGAGGGAGACCCAGTACTTC,13,.,TRBV14,TRBJ2-5,.
CASSTGTSGSIKTQYF,TGTGCCAGCAGTACTGGGACTAGCGGGAGTATAAAGACCCAGTACTTC,16,TRBD2,TRBV27,TRBJ2-5,.
CASSFRYYEQYF,TGTGCCAGCAGTTTCAGGTACTACGAGCAGTACTTC,12,.,TRBV28,TRBJ2-7,.
CASSESARGVRGTEAFF,TGTGCCAGCAGTGAATCGGCCAGGGGTGTTCGTGGTACTGAAGCTTTCTTT,17,.,TRBV2,TRBJ1-1,.
CASSQQGAAEAFF,TGTGCCAGCAGCCAACAGGGGGCGGCTGAAGCTTTCTTT,13,TRBD1,TRBV5-4,TRBJ1-1,.
CASSVDYGDLDGYTF,TGTGCCAGCAGCGTAGATTACGGAGATTTAGATGGCTACACCTTC,15,.,TRBV9,TRBJ1-2,.
CASSLTGYEQYF,TGTGCCAGCAGCCTTACAGGGTACGAGCAGTACTTC,12,.,TRBV3-1/TRBV3-2,TRBJ2-7,.
CASSLMQQVSNYGYTF,TGTGCCAGCAGCTTAATGCAGCAGGTATCTAACTATGGCTACACCTTC,16,.,TRBV7-8,TRBJ1-2,.
CATSILAGEQFF,TGTGCCACCAGTATCCTAGCGGGGGAGCAGTTCTTC,12,TRBD2,TRBV24-1,TRBJ2-1,.
CASSPPGRETEAFF,TGTGCCAGCAGCCCGCCCGGGAGGGAAACTGAAGCTTTCTTT,14,.,TRBV3-1/TRBV3-2,TRBJ1-1,once
CASSKGRVRKETQYF,TGTGCCAGTAGTAAGGGGAGGGTTCGAAAAGAGACCCAGTACTTC,15,TRBD2,TRBV19,TRBJ2-5,.
CASSVGGGQGAYEQYF,TGTGCCAGCAGCGTGGGAGGGGGACAGGGGGCATACGAGCAGTACTTC,16,TRBD1,TRBV9,TRBJ2-7,.
CVNTGDYGYTF,TGTGTCAATACAGGGGACTATGGCTACACCTTC,11,TRBD1,TRBV10-3,TRBJ1-2,.
CASSLDSSNQPQHF,TGCGCCAGCAGCTTAGACAGTAGCAATCAGCCCCAGCATTTT,14,.,TRBV5-1,TRBJ1-5,.
CAGARDDSPLHF,TGTGCCGGGGCGCGGGACGATTCACCCCTCCACTTT,12,.,TRBV6-6,TRBJ1-6,.
CASSDTLYGYTF,TGTGCCAGCAGCGACACCCTCTATGGCTACACCTTC,12,.,TRBV5-4,TRBJ1-2,.
CASSLRQGANYEQYF,TGTGCCAGCAGCCTTAGACAGGGGGCTAACTACGAGCAGTACTTC,15,TRBD1,TRBV9,TRBJ2-7,once
CAWSVRGEQFF,TGTGCCTGGAGTGTAAGGGGTGAGCAGTTCTTC,11,.,TRBV30,TRBJ2-1,.
CASSSPGQGVKTEAFF,TGTGCCAGCAGTTCTCCGGGACAGGGTGTAAAAACTGAAGCTTTCTTT,16,TRBD1,TRBV6-6,TRBJ1-1,.
CASSPTALNEKLFF,TGTGCCAGCAGTCCGACAGCCTTAAATGAAAAACTGTTTTTT,14,.,TRBV2,TRBJ1-4,.
CASSGGTGRPNYGYTF,TGTGCCAGCAGTGGCGGCACAGGTAGACCTAACTATGGCTACACCTTC,16,.,TRBV6-1,TRBJ1-2,.
CAWAPGGNTEAFF,TGTGCCTGGGCCCCGGGAGGGAACACTGAAGCTTTCTTT,13,.,TRBV30,TRBJ1-1,few
CASSSAGQSSGNTIYF,TGTGCCAGCAGTTCAGCCGGACAGAGCTCTGGAAACACCATATATTTT,16,.,TRBV6-2/TRBV6-3,TRBJ1-3,few
CASGTGRNQPQHF,TGTGCCAGCGGGACAGGACGGAATCAGCCCCAGCATTTT,13,TRBD1,TRBV28,TRBJ1-5,.
CASTGGMNTEAFF,TGTGCCTCAACAGGGGGAATGAACACTGAAGCTTTCTTT,13,TRBD1,TRBV12-3/TRBV12-4,TRBJ1-1,.
CASLRGAYSGNQPQHF,TGTGCCAGCCTTCGGGGGGCGTATTCGGGGAATCAGCCCCAGCATTTT,16,.,TRBV28,TRBJ1-5,.
CASSAVLNYGYTF,TGTGCCAGCAGTGCCGTCCTGAACTATGGCTACACCTTC,13,.,TRBV25-1,TRBJ1-2,.
CASSQDRGTTGGTQYF,TGTGCCAGCAGCCAAGATCGAGGGACCACGGGGGGGACCCAGTACTTC,16,TRBD2,TRBV4-2,TRBJ2-5,.
CASSESASGRSEQYF,TGCGCCAGCAGTGAGTCTGCTAGCGGGAGGTCCGAGCAGTACTTC,15,TRBD2,TRBV10-2,TRBJ2-7,.
CASSQTGPGKLFF,TGTGCCAGCAGCCAAACAGGGCCGGGAAAACTGTTTTTT,13,.,TRBV14,TRBJ1-4,once
CASSLAQPGTEAFF,TGTGCCAGCAGCTTAGCCCAACCAGGGACTGAAGCTTTCTTT,14,.,TRBV7-8,TRBJ1-1,.
CASSSSAPPGLGEQYF,TGTGCCAGCAGTTCTTCCGCCCCTCCAGGGTTGGGCGAGCAGTACTTC,16,.,TRBV6-2/TRBV6-3,TRBJ2-7,.
CASSDYRGTNEKLFF,TGCGCCAGCAGCGATTACAGGGGAACTAATGAAAAACTGTTTTTT,15,TRBD1,TRBV4-1,TRBJ1-4,.
CASSVGTGKGETQAFF,TGTGCCAGCAGCGTCGGGACAGGGAAGGGTGAAACTCAAGCTTTCTTT,16,TRBD1,TRBV9,TRBJ1-1,once
CASSLPGQGPEYF,TGTGCCAGCAGCTTACCGGGGCAGGGGCCTGAGTACTTC,13,.,TRBV7-9,TRBJ2-5,.